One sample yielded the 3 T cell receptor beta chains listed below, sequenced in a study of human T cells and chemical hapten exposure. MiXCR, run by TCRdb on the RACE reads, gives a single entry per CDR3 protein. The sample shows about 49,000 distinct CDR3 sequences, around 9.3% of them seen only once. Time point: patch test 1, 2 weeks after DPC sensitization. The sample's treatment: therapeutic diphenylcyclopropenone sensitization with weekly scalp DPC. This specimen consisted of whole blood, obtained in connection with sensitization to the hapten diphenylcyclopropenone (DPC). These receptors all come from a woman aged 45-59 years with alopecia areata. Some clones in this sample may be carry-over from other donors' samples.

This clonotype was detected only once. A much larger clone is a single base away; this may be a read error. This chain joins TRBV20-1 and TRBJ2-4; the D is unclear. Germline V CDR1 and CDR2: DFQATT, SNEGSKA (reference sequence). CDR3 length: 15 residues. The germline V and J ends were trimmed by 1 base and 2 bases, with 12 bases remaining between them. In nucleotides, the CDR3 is TGCAGTGCTAGAGGCGATAAGCTTTCCAAAAACATTCAGTACTTC. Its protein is CSARGDKLSKNIQYF.

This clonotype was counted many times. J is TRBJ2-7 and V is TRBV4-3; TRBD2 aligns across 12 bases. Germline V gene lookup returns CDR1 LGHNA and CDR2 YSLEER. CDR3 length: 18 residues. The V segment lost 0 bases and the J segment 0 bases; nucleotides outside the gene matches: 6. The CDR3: CASSQETWTSGTSYEQYF. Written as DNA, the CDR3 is TGCGCCAGCAGCCAAGAAACATGGACTAGCGGGACCTCCTACGAGCAGTACTTC.

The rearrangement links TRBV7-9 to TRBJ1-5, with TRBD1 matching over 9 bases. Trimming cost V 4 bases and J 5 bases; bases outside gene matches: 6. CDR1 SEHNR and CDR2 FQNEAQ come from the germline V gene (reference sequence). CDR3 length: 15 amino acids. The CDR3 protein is CASSSNDRGYQPQHF. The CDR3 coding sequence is TGTGCCAGCAGCTCCAACGACAGGGGGTATCAGCCCCAGCATTTT.